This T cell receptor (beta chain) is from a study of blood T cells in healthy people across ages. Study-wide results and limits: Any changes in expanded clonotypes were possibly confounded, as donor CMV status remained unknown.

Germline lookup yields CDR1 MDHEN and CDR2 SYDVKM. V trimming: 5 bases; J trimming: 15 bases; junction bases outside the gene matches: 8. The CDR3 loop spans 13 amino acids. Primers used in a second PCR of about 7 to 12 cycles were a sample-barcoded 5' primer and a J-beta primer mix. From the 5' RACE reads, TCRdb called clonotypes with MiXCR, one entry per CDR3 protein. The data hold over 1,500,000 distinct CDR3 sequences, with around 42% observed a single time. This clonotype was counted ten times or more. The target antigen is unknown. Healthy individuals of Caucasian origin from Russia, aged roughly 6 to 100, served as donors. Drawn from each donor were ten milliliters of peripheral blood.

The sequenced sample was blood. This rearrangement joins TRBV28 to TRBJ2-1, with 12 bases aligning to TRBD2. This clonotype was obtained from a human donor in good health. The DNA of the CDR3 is TGTGCCAGCAGTCTCCCTAGCGGGGGGGGTTGGTTCTTC. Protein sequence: CASSLPSGGGWFF.